This T cell receptor beta chain was retrieved from a study of control samples from healthy donors and cancer patients. Assay used: immunoSEQ multiplex PCR; TCRdb lists only in-frame clones, some missing. The data contain roughly 180,000 clones, around 94% of them singletons. The CDR3 extends over 13 amino acids. The V end lost 5 bases, the J end lost 2 bases, and 10 bases lay between the germline ends. The germline V gene encodes CDR1 SGHTA and CDR2 FQGNSA. The sample comprised blood. This sequence joins TRBV7-2 and TRBJ2-7; D not certain. The sequence came from a woman aged 18-29 years in good health. CDR3: CASSSRLPYEQYF. DNA for the CDR3: TGTGCCAGCAGCAGTCGCCTTCCCTACGAGCAGTACTTC. Supplemented by reference TRBV7-2 and TRBJ2-7, the full variable domain reads GAGVSQSPSNKVTEKGKDVELRCDPISGHTALYWYRQSLGQGLEFLIYFQGNSAPDKSGLPSDRFSAERTGGSVSTLTIQRTQQEDSAVYLCASSSRLPYEQYFGPGTRLTVT.